The sequence of this T cell receptor beta chain was determined in a study of shared clonotypes between healthy human individuals. Germline CDR1 and CDR2: WSHSY and SAAADI. With V trimmed by 6 bases and J by 4 bases, 16 bases remained unmatched. This CDR3 contains 20 residues. Sequencing was performed with immunoSEQ multiplex PCR; in TCRdb, only in-frame clones are kept and a portion is missing. The table shows approximately 1.4 million clones, with roughly 98% occurring only once. Caucasian adults living in Nashville, Tennessee, provided all samples. J is TRBJ2-6 and V is TRBV10-2; 12 positions agree with TRBD1. This clonotype was sampled from a man in his thirties or forties in good health. Input material: naive CD4+ T cells sorted from blood. Subset reported: CD45RA+ positively selected. The chain's CDR3 is CASRGILPGQGARGANVLTF. The CDR3 coding sequence is TGCGCCAGCAGGGGTATTTTACCGGGACAGGGGGCTCGCGGGGCCAACGTCCTGACTTTC.